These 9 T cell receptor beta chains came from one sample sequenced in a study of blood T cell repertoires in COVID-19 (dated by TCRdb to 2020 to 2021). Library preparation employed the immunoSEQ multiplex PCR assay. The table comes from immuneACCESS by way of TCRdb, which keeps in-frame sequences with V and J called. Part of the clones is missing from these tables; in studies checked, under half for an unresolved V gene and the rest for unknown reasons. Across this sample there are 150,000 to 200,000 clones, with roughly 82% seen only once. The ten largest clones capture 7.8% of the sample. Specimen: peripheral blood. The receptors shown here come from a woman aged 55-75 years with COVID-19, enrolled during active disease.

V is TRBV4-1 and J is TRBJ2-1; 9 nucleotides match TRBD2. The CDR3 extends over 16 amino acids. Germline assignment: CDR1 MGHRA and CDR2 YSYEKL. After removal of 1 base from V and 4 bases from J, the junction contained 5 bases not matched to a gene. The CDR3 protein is CASSQGAGGRYNEQFF. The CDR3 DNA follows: TGCGCCAGCAGCCAAGGGGCGGGGGGGCGATACAATGAGCAGTTCTTC.

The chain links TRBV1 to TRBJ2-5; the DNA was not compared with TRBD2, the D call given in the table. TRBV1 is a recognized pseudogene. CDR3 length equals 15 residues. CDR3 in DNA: TGCACCAGCAGCCAGAGAGCGGGAGGGTCCGGGACCCAGTACTTC. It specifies CTSSQRAGGSGTQYF.

In nucleotides, the CDR3 is TGTGCCAGCAGCTTAGATCGGAACACTGAAGCTTTCTTT. This encodes CASSLDRNTEAFF. This rearrangement joins TRBV11-3 to TRBJ1-1; D uncertain. The V gene lost 0 bases and the J gene lost 1 base, with 3 bases spanning the gap. Germline V CDR1 and CDR2: SGHNT, YENEEA. The CDR3 totals 13 residues.

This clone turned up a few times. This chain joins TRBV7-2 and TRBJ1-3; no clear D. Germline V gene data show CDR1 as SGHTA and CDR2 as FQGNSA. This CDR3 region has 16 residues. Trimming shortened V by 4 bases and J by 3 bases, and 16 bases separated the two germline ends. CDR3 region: CASSSAYSSFGNTIYF. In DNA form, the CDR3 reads TGTGCCAGCAGCTCCGCTTATAGTAGCTTTGGAAACACCATATATTTT. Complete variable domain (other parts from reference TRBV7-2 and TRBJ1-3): GAGVSQSPSNKVTEKGKDVELRCDPISGHTALYWYRQSLGQGLEFLIYFQGNSAPDKSGLPSDRFSAERTGGSVSTLTIQRTQQEDSAVYLCASSSAYSSFGNTIYFGEGSWLTVV.

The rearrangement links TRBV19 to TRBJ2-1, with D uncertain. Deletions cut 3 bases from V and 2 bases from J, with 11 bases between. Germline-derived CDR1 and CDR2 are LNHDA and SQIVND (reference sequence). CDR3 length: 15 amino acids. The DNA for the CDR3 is TGTGCCAGTAGTATGGGCCAGAACCCCTACAATGAGCAGTTCTTC. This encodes CASSMGQNPYNEQFF.

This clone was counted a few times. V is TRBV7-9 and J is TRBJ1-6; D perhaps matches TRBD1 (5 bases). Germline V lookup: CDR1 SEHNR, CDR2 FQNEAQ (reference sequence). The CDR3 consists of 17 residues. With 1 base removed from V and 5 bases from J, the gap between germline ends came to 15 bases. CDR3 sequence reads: CASSLVSTARDNSPLHF. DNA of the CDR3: TGTGCCAGCAGCTTAGTTTCGACAGCACGGGATAATTCACCCCTCCACTTT.

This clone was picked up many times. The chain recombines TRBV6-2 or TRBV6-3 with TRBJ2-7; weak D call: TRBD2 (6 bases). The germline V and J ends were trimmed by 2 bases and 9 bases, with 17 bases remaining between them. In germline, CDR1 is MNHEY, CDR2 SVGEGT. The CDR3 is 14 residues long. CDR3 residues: CASSYTRDWFGQYF. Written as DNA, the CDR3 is TGTGCCAGCAGTTACACCCGGGACTGGTTCGGGCAGTACTTC.

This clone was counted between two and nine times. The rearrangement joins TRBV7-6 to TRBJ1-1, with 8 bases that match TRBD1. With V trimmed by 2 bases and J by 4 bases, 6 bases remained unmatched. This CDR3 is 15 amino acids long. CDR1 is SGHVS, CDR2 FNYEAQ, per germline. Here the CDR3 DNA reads TGTGCCAGCAGCTTATTGGCACAGGGGGGCACTGAAGCTTTCTTT. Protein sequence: CASSLLAQGGTEAFF. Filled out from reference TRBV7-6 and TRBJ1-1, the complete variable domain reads GAGVSQSPRYKVTKRGQDVALRCDPISGHVSLYWYRQALGQGPEFLTYFNYEAQQDKSGLPNDRFSAERPEGSISTLTIQRTEQRDSAMYRCASSLLAQGGTEAFFGQGTRLTVV.

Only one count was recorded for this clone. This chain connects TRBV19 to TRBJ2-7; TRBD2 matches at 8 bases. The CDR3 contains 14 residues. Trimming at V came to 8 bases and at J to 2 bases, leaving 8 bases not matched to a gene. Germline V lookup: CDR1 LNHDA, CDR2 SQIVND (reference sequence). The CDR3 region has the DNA TGTGCCAGTTCAATGGGACTAGGGACCTACGAGCAGTACTTC. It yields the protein CASSMGLGTYEQYF.